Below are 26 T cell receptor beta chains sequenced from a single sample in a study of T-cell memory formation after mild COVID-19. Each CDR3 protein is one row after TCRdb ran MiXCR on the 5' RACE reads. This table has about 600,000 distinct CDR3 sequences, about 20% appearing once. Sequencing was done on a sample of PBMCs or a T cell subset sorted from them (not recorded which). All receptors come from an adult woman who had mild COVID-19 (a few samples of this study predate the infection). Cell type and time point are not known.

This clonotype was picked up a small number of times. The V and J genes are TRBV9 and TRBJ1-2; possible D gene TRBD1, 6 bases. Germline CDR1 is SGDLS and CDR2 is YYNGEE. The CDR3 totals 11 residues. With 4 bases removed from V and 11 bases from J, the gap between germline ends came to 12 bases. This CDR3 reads CASSSNRVYTF. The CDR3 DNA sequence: TGTGCCAGCAGCTCGAACAGGGTGTACACCTTC.

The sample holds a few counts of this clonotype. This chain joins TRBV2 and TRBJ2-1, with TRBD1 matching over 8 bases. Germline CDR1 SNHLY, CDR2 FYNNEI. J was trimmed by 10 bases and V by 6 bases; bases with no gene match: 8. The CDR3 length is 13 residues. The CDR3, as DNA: TGTGCCAGCAGCCGCCAGGGGGCGCACGAGCAGTTCTTC. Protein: CASSRQGAHEQFF.

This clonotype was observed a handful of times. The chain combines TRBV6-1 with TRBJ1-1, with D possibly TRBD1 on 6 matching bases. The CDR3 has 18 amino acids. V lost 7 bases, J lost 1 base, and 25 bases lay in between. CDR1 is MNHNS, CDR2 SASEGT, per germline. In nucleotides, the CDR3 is TGTGCCAGCACCTCGCGGACTAGACAGTTAGGGGGGAACACTGAAGCTTTCTTT. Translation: CASTSRTRQLGGNTEAFF.

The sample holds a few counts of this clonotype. The CDR3 DNA is TGCAGTGCTAGCGTGACAGGGACTTGCACAGATACGCAGTATTTT. Encoded protein: CSASVTGTCTDTQYF. The rearrangement uses TRBV20-1 and TRBJ2-3; TRBD1 is a possible D gene (7 bases). The V gene lost 3 bases and the J gene lost 1 base, with 14 bases spanning the gap. The CDR3 is 15 residues long. Germline V lookup: CDR1 DFQATT, CDR2 SNEGSKA (reference sequence).

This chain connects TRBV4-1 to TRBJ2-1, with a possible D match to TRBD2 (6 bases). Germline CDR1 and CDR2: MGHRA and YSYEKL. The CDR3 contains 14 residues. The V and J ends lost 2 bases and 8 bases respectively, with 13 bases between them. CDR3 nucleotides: TGCGCCAGCAGCCAAACCCAGGCGGGGTATGAGCAGTTCTTC. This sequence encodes CASSQTQAGYEQFF.

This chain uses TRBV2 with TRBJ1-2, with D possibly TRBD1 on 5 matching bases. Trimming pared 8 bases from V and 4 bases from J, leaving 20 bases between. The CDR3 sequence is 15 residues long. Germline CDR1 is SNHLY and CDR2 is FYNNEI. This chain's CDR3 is CASAQRTPLGYGYTF. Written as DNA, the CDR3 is TGTGCCAGCGCTCAGCGGACACCACTGGGCTATGGCTACACCTTC.

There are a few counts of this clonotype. CDR3 nucleotide sequence: TGTGCCAGCAGCCCCGGACAGGGAGGGACCTCTTCCTACACCTTC. It yields the protein CASSPGQGGTSSYTF. J is TRBJ1-2 and V is TRBV7-9; 8 nucleotides match TRBD1. Germline CDR1 SEHNR, CDR2 FQNEAQ (reference sequence). This CDR3 is built from 15 residues. V lost 5 bases to trimming and J lost 10 bases; unmatched junction nucleotides: 15.

CDR3 residues: CAWTRTGNSYGYTF. As DNA, the CDR3 is TGTGCCTGGACCCGGACAGGGAATTCCTATGGCTACACCTTC. This sequence joins TRBV30 and TRBJ1-2; 8 positions match TRBD1. V shed 4 bases, J shed 4 bases, and the junction held 8 bases outside the gene matches. Germline V gives CDR1 GTSNPN, CDR2 SVGIG (reference sequence). The CDR3 runs 14 residues.

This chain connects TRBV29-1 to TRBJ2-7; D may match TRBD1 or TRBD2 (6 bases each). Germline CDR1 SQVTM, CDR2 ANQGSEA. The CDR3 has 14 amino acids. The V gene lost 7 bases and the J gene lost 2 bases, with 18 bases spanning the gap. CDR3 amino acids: CSAGGGQATYEQYF. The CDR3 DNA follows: TGCAGCGCCGGAGGGGGACAAGCTACCTACGAGCAGTACTTC.

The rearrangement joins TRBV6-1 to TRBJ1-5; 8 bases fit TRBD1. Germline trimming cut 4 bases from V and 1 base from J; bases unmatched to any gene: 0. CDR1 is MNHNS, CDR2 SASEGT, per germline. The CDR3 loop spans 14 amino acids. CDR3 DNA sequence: TGTGCCAGCAGTGGACAGGGGAGCAATCAGCCCCAGCATTTT. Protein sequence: CASSGQGSNQPQHF.

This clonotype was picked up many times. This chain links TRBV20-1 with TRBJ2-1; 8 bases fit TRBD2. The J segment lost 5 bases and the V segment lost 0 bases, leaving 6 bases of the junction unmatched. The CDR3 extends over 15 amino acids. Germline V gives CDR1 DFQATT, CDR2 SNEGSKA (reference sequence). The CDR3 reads CSARDLERENNEQFF. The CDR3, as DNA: TGCAGTGCTAGAGATCTCGAGCGGGAGAACAATGAGCAGTTCTTC.

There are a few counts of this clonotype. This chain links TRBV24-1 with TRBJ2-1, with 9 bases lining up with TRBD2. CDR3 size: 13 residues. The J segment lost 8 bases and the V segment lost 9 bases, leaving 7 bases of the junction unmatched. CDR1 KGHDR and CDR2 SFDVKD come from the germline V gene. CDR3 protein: CATRGLAPDEQFF. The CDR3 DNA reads TGTGCCACCCGTGGACTAGCGCCTGATGAGCAGTTCTTC.

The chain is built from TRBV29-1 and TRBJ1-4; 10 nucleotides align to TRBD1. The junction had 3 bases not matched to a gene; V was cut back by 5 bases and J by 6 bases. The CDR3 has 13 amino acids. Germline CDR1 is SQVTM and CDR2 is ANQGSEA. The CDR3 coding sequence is TGCAGCGTTAGGACAGGGGGAGATGAAAAACTGTTTTTT. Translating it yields CSVRTGGDEKLFF.

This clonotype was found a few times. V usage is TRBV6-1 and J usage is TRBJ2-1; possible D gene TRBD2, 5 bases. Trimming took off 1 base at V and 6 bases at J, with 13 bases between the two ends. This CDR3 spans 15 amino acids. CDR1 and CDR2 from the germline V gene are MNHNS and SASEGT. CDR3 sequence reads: CASSEGGFFLNEQFF. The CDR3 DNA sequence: TGTGCCAGCAGTGAAGGAGGGTTCTTCCTCAATGAGCAGTTCTTC.

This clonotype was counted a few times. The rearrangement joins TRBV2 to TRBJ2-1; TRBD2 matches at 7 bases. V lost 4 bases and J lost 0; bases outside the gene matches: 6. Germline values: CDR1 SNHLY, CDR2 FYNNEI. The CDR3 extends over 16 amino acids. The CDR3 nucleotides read TGTGCCAGCAGTGTATGGGGCGGGAGCTCCTACAATGAGCAGTTCTTC. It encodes CASSVWGGSSYNEQFF.

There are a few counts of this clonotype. The CDR3 region is CSAHGQGDSYNEQFF. In DNA, the CDR3 is TGCAGTGCTCATGGACAGGGTGACTCCTACAATGAGCAGTTCTTC. This chain connects TRBV20-1 to TRBJ2-1; 8 bases match TRBD1. Germline assignment: CDR1 DFQATT and CDR2 SNEGSKA (reference sequence). With 5 bases clipped from V and 0 bases from J, the junction kept 6 bases outside the gene matches. This CDR3 is built from 15 residues.

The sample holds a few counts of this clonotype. CDR3 residues: CASSPSYLESDTQYF. The CDR3 bases are TGTGCCAGCTCACCTTCTTATCTGGAATCGGATACGCAGTATTTT. The chain joins TRBV18 to TRBJ2-3; D remains unclear. Germline loops: CDR1 KGHSH, CDR2 LQKENI. Trimming shortened V by 3 bases and J by 6 bases, and 16 bases separated the two germline ends. This CDR3 comprises 15 residues.

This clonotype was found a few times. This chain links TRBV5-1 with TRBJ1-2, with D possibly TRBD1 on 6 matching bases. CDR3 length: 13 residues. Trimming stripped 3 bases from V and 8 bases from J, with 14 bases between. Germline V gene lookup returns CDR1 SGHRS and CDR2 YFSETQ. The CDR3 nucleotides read TGCGCCAGCAGCTGGGGGGCTTTGGAAGGCTACACCTTC. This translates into CASSWGALEGYTF. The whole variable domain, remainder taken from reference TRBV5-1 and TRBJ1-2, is KAGVTQTPRYLIKTRGQQVTLSCSPISGHRSVSWYQQTPGQGLQFLFEYFSETQRNKGNFPGRFSGRQFSNSRSEMNVSTLELGDSALYLCASSWGALEGYTFGSGTRLTVV.

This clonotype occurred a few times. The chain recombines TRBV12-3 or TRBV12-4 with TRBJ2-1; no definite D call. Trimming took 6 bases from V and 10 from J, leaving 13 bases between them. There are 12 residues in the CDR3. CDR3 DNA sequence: TGTGCCAGCAGGTCCGTTCTTTACGAGCAGTTCTTC. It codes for CASRSVLYEQFF.

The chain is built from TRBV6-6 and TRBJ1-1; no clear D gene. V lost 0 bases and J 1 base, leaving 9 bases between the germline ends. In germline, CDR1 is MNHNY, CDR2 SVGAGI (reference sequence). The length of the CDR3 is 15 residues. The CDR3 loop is CASSYSQRGNTEAFF. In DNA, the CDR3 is TGTGCCAGCAGTTACTCCCAGAGAGGGAACACTGAAGCTTTCTTT.

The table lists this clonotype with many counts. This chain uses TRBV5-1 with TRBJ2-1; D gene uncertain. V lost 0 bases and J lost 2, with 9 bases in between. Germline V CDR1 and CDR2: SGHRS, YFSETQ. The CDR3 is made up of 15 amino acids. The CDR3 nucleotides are TGCGCCAGCAGCTTGGGGGGATTCACCTACAATGAGCAGTTCTTC. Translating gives CASSLGGFTYNEQFF. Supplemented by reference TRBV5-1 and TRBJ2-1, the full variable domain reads KAGVTQTPRYLIKTRGQQVTLSCSPISGHRSVSWYQQTPGQGLQFLFEYFSETQRNKGNFPGRFSGRQFSNSRSEMNVSTLELGDSALYLCASSLGGFTYNEQFFGPGTRLTVL.

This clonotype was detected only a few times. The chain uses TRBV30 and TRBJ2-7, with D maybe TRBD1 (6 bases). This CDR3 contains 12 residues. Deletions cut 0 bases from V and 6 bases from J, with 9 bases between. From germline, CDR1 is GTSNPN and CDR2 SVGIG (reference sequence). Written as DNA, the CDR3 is TGTGCCTGGAGTGTACTGGGGGCCGAGCAGTACTTC. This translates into CAWSVLGAEQYF.

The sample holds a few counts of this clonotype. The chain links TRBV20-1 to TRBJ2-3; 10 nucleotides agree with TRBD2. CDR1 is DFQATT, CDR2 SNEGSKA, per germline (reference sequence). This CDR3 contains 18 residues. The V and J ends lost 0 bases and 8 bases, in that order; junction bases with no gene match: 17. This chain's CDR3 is CSARDTASGGSSSGTQYF. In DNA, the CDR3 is TGCAGTGCTAGAGATACGGCTAGCGGGGGCAGCAGTTCGGGTACGCAGTATTTT.

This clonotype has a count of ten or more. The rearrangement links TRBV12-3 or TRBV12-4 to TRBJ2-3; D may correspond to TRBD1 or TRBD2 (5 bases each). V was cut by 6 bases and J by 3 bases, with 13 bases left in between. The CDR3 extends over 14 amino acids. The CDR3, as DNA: TGTGCCAGCAGCGGATCGGGACGAACAGATACGCAGTATTTT. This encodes CASSGSGRTDTQYF.

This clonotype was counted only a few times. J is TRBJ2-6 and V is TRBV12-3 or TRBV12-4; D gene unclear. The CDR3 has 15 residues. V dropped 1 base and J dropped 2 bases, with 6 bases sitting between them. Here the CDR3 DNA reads TGTGCCAGCAGTTTAGTGACTGCTGGGGCCAACGTCCTGACTTTC. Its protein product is CASSLVTAGANVLTF.

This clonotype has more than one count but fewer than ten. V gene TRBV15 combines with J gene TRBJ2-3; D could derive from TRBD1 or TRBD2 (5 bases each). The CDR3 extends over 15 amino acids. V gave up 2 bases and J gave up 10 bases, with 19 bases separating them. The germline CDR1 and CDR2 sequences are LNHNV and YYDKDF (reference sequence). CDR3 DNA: TGTGCCACCAGCAGAATTACTCCTGGGACCGGTCCGCAGTATTTT. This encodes CATSRITPGTGPQYF.